This TCR beta chain came from a study of blood T cell repertoires in COVID-19. In the authors' workflow: Reference gene primer amplification yielded estimated nucleated cell counts. Only in-frame clones appear in the TCRdb table, and some are missing; sequencing was by immunoSEQ multiplex PCR. Clone size and V and J calls were adopted from that table, with D and trimming inferred from the DNA. The sample comprises under 250,000 clones, about four fifths of which are singletons, and about 1.3% rests with the top ten. The V end was cut by 2 bases, the J end by 7 bases, with 17 bases between. Germline loops: CDR1 MDHEN, CDR2 SYDVKM. The CDR3 totals 15 residues. Donors were grouped by their self-reported clinical history.

This TCR was sampled from a woman aged 35 to 49 with acute COVID-19. The source material was PBMCs or T cells enriched from blood (not recorded which). The rearrangement links TRBV28 to TRBJ1-2, with D tentatively TRBD1 (5 bases). In DNA form, the CDR3 reads TGTGCCAGCAGTTTAATGCGGGGCGGACGAGGTGGCTACACCTTC. It encodes CASSLMRGGRGGYTF.